This entry is about one T cell receptor beta chain. Its antigen is currently unknown. The data were produced by immunoSEQ multiplex PCR, yet TCRdb's version contains in-frame clones alone and is incomplete. In the table there are more than 150,000 clones, roughly 94% of which are singletons. This sample stems from a study of T cell responses to AZD1222 COVID-19 vaccine. Broader study findings: Spike-specific TCR depth and breadth grew after two AZD1222 doses. At baseline, seropositivity was found in only six or seven AZD1222 recipients.

CDR3 size: 15 residues. The V gene is TRBV12-2, the J gene TRBJ2-7. TRBV12-2 is a pseudogene locus. This specimen consisted of peripheral blood, obtained 28 days after the second AZD1222 dose. The source of this sequence is an adult who received the AZD1222 COVID-19 vaccine. This chain's CDR3 is CASRLLCGFGREQYF. CDR3 sequence (DNA): TGTGCAAGTCGCTTATTGTGTGGGTTCGGGCGGGAGCAGTACTTC.